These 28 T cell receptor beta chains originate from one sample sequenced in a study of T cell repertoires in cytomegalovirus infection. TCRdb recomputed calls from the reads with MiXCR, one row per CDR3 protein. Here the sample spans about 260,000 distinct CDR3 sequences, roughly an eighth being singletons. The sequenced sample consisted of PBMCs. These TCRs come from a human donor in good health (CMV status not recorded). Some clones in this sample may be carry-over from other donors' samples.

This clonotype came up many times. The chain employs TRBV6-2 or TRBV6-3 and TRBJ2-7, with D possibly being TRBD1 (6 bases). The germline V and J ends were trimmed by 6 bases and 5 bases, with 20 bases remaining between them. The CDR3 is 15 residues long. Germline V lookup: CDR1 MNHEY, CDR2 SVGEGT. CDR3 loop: CASSPRGRASDEQYF. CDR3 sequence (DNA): TGTGCCAGCAGCCCCAGGGGCAGGGCAAGCGACGAGCAGTACTTC.

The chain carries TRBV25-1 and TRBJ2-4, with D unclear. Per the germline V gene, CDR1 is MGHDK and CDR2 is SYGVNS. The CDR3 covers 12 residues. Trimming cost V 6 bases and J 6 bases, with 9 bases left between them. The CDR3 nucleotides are TGTGCCAGCAGCGCCTTGGGAAACATTCAGTACTTC. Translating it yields CASSALGNIQYF.

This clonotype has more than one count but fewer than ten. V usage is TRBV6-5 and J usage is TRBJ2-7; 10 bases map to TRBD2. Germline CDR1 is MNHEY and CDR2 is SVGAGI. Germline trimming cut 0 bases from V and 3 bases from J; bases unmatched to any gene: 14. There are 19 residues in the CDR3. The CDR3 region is CASSYSRILAGEPDYEQYF. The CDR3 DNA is TGTGCCAGCAGTTACTCGAGGATCCTAGCGGGAGAGCCGGACTACGAGCAGTACTTC.

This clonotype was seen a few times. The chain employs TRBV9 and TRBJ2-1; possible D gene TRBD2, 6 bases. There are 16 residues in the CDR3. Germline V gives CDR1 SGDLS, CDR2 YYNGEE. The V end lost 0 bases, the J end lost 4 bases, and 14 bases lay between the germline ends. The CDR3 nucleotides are TGTGCCAGCAGCGTAGCTCTGGCTAGCGTATACAATGAGCAGTTCTTC. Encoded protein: CASSVALASVYNEQFF. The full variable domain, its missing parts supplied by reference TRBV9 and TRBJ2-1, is DSGVTQTPKHLITATGQRVTLRCSPRSGDLSVYWYQQSLDQGLQFLIQYYNGEERAKGNILERFSAQQFPDLHSELNLSSLELGDSALYFCASSVALASVYNEQFFGPGTRLTVL.

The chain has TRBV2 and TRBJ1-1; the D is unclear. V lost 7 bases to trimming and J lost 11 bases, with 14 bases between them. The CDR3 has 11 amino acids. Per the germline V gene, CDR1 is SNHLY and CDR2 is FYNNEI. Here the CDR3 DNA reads TGTGCCAGCAAAAACACCCGGGTGGCTTTCTTT. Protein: CASKNTRVAFF.

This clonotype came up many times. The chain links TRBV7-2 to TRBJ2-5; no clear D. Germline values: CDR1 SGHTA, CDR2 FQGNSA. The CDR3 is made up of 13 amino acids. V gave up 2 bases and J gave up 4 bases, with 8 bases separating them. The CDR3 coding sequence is TGTGCCAGCAGCTTAAACGGCAGAGAGACCCAGTACTTC. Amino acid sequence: CASSLNGRETQYF. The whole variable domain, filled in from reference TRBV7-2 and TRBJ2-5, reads GAGVSQSPSNKVTEKGKDVELRCDPISGHTALYWYRQSLGQGLEFLIYFQGNSAPDKSGLPSDRFSAERTGGSVSTLTIQRTQQEDSAVYLCASSLNGRETQYFGPGTRLLVL.

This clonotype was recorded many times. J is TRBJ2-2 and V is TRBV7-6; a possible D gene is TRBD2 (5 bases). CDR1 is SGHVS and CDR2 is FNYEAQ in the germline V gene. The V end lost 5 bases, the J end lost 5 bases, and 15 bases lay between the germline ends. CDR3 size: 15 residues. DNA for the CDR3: TGTGCCAGCAGCGCCCCACTAGGGCTAACCGGGGAGCTGTTTTTT. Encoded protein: CASSAPLGLTGELFF. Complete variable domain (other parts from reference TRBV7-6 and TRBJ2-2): GAGVSQSPRYKVTKRGQDVALRCDPISGHVSLYWYRQALGQGPEFLTYFNYEAQQDKSGLPNDRFSAERPEGSISTLTIQRTEQRDSAMYRCASSAPLGLTGELFFGEGSRLTVL.

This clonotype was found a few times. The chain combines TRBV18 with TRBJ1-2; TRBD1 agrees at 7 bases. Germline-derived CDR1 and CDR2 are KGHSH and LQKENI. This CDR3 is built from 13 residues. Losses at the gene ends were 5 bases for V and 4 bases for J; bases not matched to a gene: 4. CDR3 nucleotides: TGTGCCAGCTCAGCGGACAGGACCTATGGCTACACCTTC. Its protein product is CASSADRTYGYTF.

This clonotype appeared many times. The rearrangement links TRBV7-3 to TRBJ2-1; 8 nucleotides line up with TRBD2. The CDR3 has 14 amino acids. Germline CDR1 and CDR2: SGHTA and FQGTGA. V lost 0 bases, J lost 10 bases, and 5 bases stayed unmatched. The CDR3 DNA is TGTGCCAGCAGCTTAACGGCGAGCGGGAGAGAGCAGTTCTTC. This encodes CASSLTASGREQFF.

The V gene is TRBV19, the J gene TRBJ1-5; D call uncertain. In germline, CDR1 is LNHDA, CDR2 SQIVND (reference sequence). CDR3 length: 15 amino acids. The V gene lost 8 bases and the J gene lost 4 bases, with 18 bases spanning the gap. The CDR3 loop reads CASREAGIRNQPQHF. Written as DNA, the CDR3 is TGTGCCAGTCGAGAGGCCGGGATAAGGAATCAGCCCCAGCATTTT.

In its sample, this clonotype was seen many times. The CDR3 region has the DNA TGTGCCAGCAGCTGGGCCCGGGGGTACGAGCAGTACTTC. Translating it yields CASSWARGYEQYF. The chain recombines TRBV7-9 with TRBJ2-7, with TRBD2 as a possible D gene (6 bases). The V and J ends lost 4 bases and 4 bases respectively, with 11 bases between them. Per the germline V gene, CDR1 is SEHNR and CDR2 is FQNEAQ (reference sequence). The CDR3 is 13 residues long.

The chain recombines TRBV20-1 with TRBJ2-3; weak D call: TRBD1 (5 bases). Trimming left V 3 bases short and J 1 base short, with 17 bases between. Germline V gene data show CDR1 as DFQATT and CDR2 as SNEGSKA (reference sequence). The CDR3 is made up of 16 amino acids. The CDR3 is CSASRGSSWGTDTQYF. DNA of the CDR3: TGCAGTGCTAGTAGGGGCTCTTCCTGGGGCACAGATACGCAGTATTTT.

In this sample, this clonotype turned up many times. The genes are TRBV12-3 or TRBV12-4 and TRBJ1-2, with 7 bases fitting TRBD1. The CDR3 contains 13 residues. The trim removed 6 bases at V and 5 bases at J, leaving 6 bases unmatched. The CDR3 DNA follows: TGTGCCAGCAGCTCCAGGGGGGGTTATGGCTACACCTTC. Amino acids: CASSSRGGYGYTF.

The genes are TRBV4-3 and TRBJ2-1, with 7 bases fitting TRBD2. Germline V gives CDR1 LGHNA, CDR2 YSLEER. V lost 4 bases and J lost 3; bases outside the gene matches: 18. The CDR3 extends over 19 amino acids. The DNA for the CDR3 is TGCGCCAGCAGCCCGGGGGGTAGTGGGGGGACGCCATACTACAATGAGCAGTTCTTC. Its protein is CASSPGGSGGTPYYNEQFF.

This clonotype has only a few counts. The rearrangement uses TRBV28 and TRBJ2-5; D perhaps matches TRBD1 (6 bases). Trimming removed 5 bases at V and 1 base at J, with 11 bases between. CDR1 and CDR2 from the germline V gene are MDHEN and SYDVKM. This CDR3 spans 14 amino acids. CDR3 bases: TGTGCCAGCAGTACAGGGTTTGTCCAAGAGACCCAGTACTTC. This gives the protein CASSTGFVQETQYF.

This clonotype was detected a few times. This chain's CDR3 is CASKVGGPYGYTF. The CDR3 DNA sequence: TGTGCCAGCAAAGTCGGGGGTCCCTATGGCTACACCTTC. The chain couples TRBV6-1 to TRBJ1-2, with D possibly matching TRBD1 (5 bases). This CDR3 comprises 13 residues. Looked up from germline, CDR1 is MNHNS and CDR2 is SASEGT. The V and J ends lost 7 bases and 4 bases respectively, with 13 bases between them.

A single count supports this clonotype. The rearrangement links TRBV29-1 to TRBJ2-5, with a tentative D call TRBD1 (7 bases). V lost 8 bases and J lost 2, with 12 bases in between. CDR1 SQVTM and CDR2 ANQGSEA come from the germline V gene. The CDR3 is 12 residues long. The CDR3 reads CSSGGQQETQYF. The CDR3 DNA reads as TGCAGCTCCGGGGGACAGCAAGAGACCCAGTACTTC.

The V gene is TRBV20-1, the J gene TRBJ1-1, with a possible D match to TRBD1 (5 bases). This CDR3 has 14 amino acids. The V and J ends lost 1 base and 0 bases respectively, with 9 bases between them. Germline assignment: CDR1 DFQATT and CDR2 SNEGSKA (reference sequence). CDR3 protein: CSARVSGLNTEAFF. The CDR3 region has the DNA TGCAGTGCTAGAGTGTCAGGGTTGAACACTGAAGCTTTCTTT.

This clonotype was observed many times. CDR3 in DNA: TGTGCCAGCTCGCCAACGCGGGAGACCCAGTACTTC. As protein: CASSPTRETQYF. This chain connects TRBV18 to TRBJ2-5; no clear D gene. Between the trimmed V and J ends, which lost 6 bases and 5 bases, there was a span of 10 bases. The germline V gene has CDR1 KGHSH and CDR2 LQKENI. This CDR3 region has 12 residues.

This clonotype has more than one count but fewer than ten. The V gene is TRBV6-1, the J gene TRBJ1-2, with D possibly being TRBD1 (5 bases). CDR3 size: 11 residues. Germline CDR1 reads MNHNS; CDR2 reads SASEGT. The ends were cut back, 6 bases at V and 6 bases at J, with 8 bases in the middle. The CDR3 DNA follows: TGTGCCAGCAGACGACAGAATGGCTACACCTTC. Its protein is CASRRQNGYTF.

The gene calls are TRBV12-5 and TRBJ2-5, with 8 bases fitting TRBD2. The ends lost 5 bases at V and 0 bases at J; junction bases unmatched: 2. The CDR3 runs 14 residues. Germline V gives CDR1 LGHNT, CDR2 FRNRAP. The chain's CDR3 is CASGAGGDQETQYF. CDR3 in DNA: TGTGCTAGTGGTGCGGGGGGAGACCAAGAGACCCAGTACTTC.

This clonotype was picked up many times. The CDR3 DNA reads as TGTGCCAGCAGCTTTGACTGGGATACGCAGTATTTT. This translates into CASSFDWDTQYF. This chain links TRBV7-9 with TRBJ2-3; no firm D call. Trimming took off 3 bases at V and 6 bases at J, with 7 bases between the two ends. This CDR3 comprises 12 residues. Germline V gene lookup returns CDR1 SEHNR and CDR2 FQNEAQ (reference sequence).

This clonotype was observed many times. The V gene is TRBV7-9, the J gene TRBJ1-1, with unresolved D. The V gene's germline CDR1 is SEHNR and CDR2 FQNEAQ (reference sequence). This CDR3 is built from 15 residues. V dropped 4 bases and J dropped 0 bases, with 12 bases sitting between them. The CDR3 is CASSWEEGMNTEAFF. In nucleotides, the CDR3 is TGTGCCAGCAGCTGGGAGGAGGGAATGAACACTGAAGCTTTCTTT.

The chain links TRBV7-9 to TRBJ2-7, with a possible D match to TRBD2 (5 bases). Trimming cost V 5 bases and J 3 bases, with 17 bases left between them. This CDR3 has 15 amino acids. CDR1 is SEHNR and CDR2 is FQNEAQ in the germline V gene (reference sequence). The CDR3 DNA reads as TGTGCCAGCAGCGCCCGAGGAGGAGGATACTACGAGCAGTACTTC. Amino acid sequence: CASSARGGGYYEQYF.

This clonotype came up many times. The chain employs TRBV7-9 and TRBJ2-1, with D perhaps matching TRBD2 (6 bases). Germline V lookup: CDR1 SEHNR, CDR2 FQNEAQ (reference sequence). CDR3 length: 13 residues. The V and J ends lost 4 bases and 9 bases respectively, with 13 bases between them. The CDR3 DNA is TGTGCCAGCAGCTACCAGACCGGGGGTGAGCAGTTCTTC. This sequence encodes CASSYQTGGEQFF.

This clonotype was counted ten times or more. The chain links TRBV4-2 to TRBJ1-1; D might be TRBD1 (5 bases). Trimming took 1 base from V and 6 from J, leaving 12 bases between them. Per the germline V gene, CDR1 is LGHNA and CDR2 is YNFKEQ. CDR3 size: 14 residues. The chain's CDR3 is CASSQVQGLSEAFF. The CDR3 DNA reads TGTGCCAGCAGCCAAGTCCAGGGTCTGTCTGAAGCTTTCTTT.

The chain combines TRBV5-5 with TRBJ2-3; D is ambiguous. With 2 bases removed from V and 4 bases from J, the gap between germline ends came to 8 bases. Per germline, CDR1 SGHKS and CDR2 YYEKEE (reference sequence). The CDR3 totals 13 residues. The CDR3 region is CASSFQGADTQYF. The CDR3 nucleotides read TGTGCCAGCAGCTTTCAAGGAGCAGATACGCAGTATTTT.

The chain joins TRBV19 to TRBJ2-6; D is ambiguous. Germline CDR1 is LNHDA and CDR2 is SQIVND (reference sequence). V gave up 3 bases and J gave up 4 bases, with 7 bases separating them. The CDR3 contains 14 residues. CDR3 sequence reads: CASSIEAGANVLTF. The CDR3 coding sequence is TGTGCCAGTAGTATTGAGGCCGGGGCCAACGTCCTGACTTTC.